This record covers a single TCR beta chain. Its antigen is as yet unknown. This entry is derived from a study of T-cell reconstitution after alpha-beta-depleted transplantation in children. Study-wide findings and caveats: Several hundred expanded graft clones reportedly supplied alpha-beta T cells about two months after transplant. Newly generated T cells supplied most T-cell counts and diversity one year post-transplant. Surviving recipient T cells and thymic progenitors accounted for the high day-60 TCRbeta diversity observed in some patients.

Unique molecular identifiers were used in preparing the TCRbeta library. TCRdb passed the PCR reads through MiXCR, listing each CDR3 protein once. This table has 450,000 to 550,000 distinct CDR3 sequences, about an eighth appearing once. CDR3 length equals 18 residues. V lost 2 bases and J 1 base, leaving 20 bases between the germline ends. Germline values: CDR1 SGHAT, CDR2 FQNNGV. Specimen: PBMCs, mostly from graft donor cells, collected 180 days after TCRalphabeta/CD19-depleted stem cell transplant. This chain links TRBV11-2 with TRBJ1-1, with D possibly matching TRBD1 (5 bases). The TCR sequence derives from a female patient aged 2 to 10 who had a stem cell transplant for aplastic anemia, so the T cells may come from the graft donor. CDR3 in DNA: TGTGCCAGCAGCTTACGGGGACCTCTTGGCGTCCAGAACACTGAAGCTTTCTTT. It yields the protein CASSLRGPLGVQNTEAFF.